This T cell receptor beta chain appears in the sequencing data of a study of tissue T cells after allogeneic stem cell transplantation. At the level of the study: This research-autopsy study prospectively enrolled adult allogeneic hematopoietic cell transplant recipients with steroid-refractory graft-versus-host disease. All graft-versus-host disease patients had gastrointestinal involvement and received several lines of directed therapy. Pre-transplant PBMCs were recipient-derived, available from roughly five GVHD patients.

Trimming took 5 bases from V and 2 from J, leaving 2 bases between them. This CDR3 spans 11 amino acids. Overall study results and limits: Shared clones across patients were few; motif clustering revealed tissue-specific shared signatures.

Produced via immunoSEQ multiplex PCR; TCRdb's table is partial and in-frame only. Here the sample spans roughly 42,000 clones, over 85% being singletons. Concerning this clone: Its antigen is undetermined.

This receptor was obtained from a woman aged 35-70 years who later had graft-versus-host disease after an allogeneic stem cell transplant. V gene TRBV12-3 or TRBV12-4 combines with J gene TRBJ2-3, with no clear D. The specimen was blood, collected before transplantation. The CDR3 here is CASSPTDTQYF. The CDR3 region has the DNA TGTGCCAGCAGTCCCACAGATACGCAGTATTTT.